This is a list of T cell receptor beta chains from one sample in a study of PD-1 blockade in mismatch repair-deficient tumors. TCRdb's table, derived via immunoSEQ multiplex PCR, lists solely in-frame clones and lacks some. The table has under 95,000 clones, roughly 80% seen once. Sequencing was performed on peripheral blood, taken 44 weeks after starting pembrolizumab. Receptors were obtained from an adult with mismatch repair-deficient cancer. CDR3s include the opening cysteine and the closing phenylalanine or tryptophan. A D gene is named only where the DNA matches it firmly. Rows may omit the clone size; those that give it use once, few, many or a size class.

v_gene: TRBV5-1; j_gene: TRBJ1-3; d_gene: NA; abundance: NA; CDR3nt: TGCGCCAGCAGCTTGGAGGGAGCCTCTGGAAACACCATATATTTT; CDR3aa: CASSLEGASGNTIYF
v_gene: TRBV30; j_gene: TRBJ2-1; d_gene: NA; abundance: NA; CDR3nt: TGTGCCTGGAGTGTACAGATCTACAATGAGCAGTTCTTC; CDR3aa: CAWSVQIYNEQFF
v_gene: TRBV7-8; j_gene: TRBJ2-1; d_gene: TRBD2; abundance: NA; CDR3nt: TGTGCCAGCAGCTTAGGCGGGAGGGCCTTGAGTGAGCAGTTCTTC; CDR3aa: CASSLGGRALSEQFF
v_gene: TRBV5-1; j_gene: TRBJ2-7; d_gene: NA; abundance: NA; CDR3nt: TGCGCCAGCAGCTTGGAAGCGCCACCAAAGTACGAGCAGTACTTC; CDR3aa: CASSLEAPPKYEQYF
v_gene: TRBV9; j_gene: TRBJ2-7; d_gene: NA; abundance: NA; CDR3nt: TGTGCCAGCAGCCCAAGCGTTGGTCTCGGCGAGGGTGGGCAGTACTTC; CDR3aa: CASSPSVGLGEGGQYF
v_gene: TRBV7-9; j_gene: TRBJ2-1; d_gene: TRBD2; abundance: NA; CDR3nt: TGTGCCAGCAGCCGTAACAGCGGGGGGGCCCGGGATGAGCAGTTCTTC; CDR3aa: CASSRNSGGARDEQFF
v_gene: TRBV25-1; j_gene: TRBJ2-1; d_gene: NA; abundance: NA; CDR3nt: TGTGCCACCTCTACCCAGGGTTGGGGGAATGAGTTCTTC; CDR3aa: CATSTQGWGNEFF
v_gene: TRBV7-9; j_gene: TRBJ1-2; d_gene: NA; abundance: NA; CDR3nt: TGTGCCAGCGGCGGGGTTACTTATGGCTACACCTTC; CDR3aa: CASGGVTYGYTF
v_gene: TRBV29-1; j_gene: TRBJ2-3; d_gene: TRBD2; abundance: NA; CDR3nt: TGCAGCGTTGAAGGTATACTAGCGGCTAGCACAGATACGCAGTATTTT; CDR3aa: CSVEGILAASTDTQYF
v_gene: TRBV2; j_gene: TRBJ1-1; d_gene: NA; abundance: NA; CDR3nt: TGTGCCAGCAGTGAATCAGCCCGCGGGGTGGGCACTGAAGCTTTCTTT; CDR3aa: CASSESARGVGTEAFF
v_gene: TRBV7-3; j_gene: TRBJ1-4; d_gene: TRBD1; abundance: NA; CDR3nt: TGTGCCAGCAGCTTAGACAGGGGAGAAAAACTGTTTTTT; CDR3aa: CASSLDRGEKLFF
v_gene: TRBV4-1; j_gene: TRBJ1-6; d_gene: NA; abundance: NA; CDR3nt: TGCGCCAGCAGCCAAGGACAGAAAAACTATAATTCACCCCTCCACTTT; CDR3aa: CASSQGQKNYNSPLHF
v_gene: TRBV6-5; j_gene: TRBJ2-7; d_gene: TRBD1; abundance: NA; CDR3nt: TGTGCCAGCAGTTTTACCGGGACAGGCTATAACGAGCAGTACTTC; CDR3aa: CASSFTGTGYNEQYF
v_gene: TRBV7-8; j_gene: TRBJ2-1; d_gene: TRBD2; abundance: NA; CDR3nt: TGTGCCAGCAGTCGCCCAGACTCGCCCTCTAGCGGAAGCTCCTACAATGAGCAGTTCTTC; CDR3aa: CASSRPDSPSSGSSYNEQFF
v_gene: TRBV29-1; j_gene: TRBJ1-1; d_gene: NA; abundance: NA; CDR3nt: TGCAGCGCCCTGCCGGGACGAGGTACTGAAGCTTTCTTT; CDR3aa: CSALPGRGTEAFF
v_gene: TRBV27; j_gene: TRBJ2-3; d_gene: NA; abundance: few; CDR3nt: TGTGCCAGCAGTTTAGGGGGAGATACGCAGTATTTT; CDR3aa: CASSLGGDTQYF
v_gene: TRBV28; j_gene: TRBJ2-7; d_gene: NA; abundance: NA; CDR3nt: TGTGCCAGCAGTAAATCCGGGGCCCCTTACGAGCAGTACTTC; CDR3aa: CASSKSGAPYEQYF
v_gene: TRBV7-9; j_gene: TRBJ2-7; d_gene: TRBD2; abundance: NA; CDR3nt: TGTGCCAGCAGCCTGGGACTAGCGGGAACCTACGAGCAGTACTTC; CDR3aa: CASSLGLAGTYEQYF
v_gene: TRBV19; j_gene: TRBJ2-2; d_gene: NA; abundance: NA; CDR3nt: TGTGCCAGTAGTATCGCGCTGAACACCGGGGAGCTGTTTTTT; CDR3aa: CASSIALNTGELFF
v_gene: TRBV18; j_gene: TRBJ1-5; d_gene: NA; abundance: NA; CDR3nt: TGTGCCAGCTCACCATATAGCGGGGAAGGGGGCAATCAGCCCCAGCATTTT; CDR3aa: CASSPYSGEGGNQPQHF
v_gene: TRBV18; j_gene: TRBJ1-3; d_gene: TRBD1; abundance: NA; CDR3nt: TGTGCCAGCTCATTCGCGGACAGGGAGGCTGGAAACACCATATATTTT; CDR3aa: CASSFADREAGNTIYF
v_gene: TRBV2; j_gene: TRBJ2-3; d_gene: TRBD1; abundance: NA; CDR3nt: TGTGCCAGCAGTGCAAGAGGGGGCAGTTTTACAGATACGCAGTATTTT; CDR3aa: CASSARGGSFTDTQYF
v_gene: TRBV10-3; j_gene: TRBJ1-1; d_gene: NA; abundance: NA; CDR3nt: TGTGCCATCAGGCGGGACAACAGGAACACTGAAGCTTTCTTT; CDR3aa: CAIRRDNRNTEAFF
v_gene: TRBV9; j_gene: TRBJ2-1; d_gene: NA; abundance: NA; CDR3nt: TGTGCCAGCAGTGAGGAGGGAGGCCCCTACAATGAGCAGTTCTTC; CDR3aa: CASSEEGGPYNEQFF
v_gene: TRBV11-2; j_gene: TRBJ1-5; d_gene: NA; abundance: once; CDR3nt: TGTGCCAGCAGCTTACGGGATGATCAGCCCCAGCATTTT; CDR3aa: CASSLRDDQPQHF
v_gene: TRBV18; j_gene: TRBJ2-5; d_gene: NA; abundance: NA; CDR3nt: TGTGCCAGCTCACCACAACGAAGGGGAGCAGAGACCCAGTACTTC; CDR3aa: CASSPQRRGAETQYF